This T cell receptor (beta chain) was documented in a study of post-analysis software for immune sequencing data. Turning to the study itself: In terms of disease course, relapsing-remitting, secondary progressive and progressive-relapsing multiple sclerosis were included.

Points on this clonotype: Its antigen is unknown.

The TCR beta cDNA libraries contained unique molecular identifiers. In TCRdb, the PCR reads were re-called with MiXCR into one record per CDR3 protein. The top ten hold about 11% of the sample, which has some 700,000 distinct CDR3 sequences, approximately 60% seen once. General observations from the study: Relative to controls, patients had about five TRBV segments at higher frequency, with TRBV5-6, TRBV5-1 and TRBV20-1 among these.

CDR3 size: 14 residues. Germline CDR1 SQVTM, CDR2 ANQGSEA. The V gene lost 0 bases and the J gene lost 6 bases, with 13 bases spanning the gap. This sequence joins TRBV29-1 and TRBJ2-3; D is uncertain. The sequencing input was blood. This clonotype originated in a girl aged 2 to 9 with multiple sclerosis. The CDR3: CSVEEVDQGDTQYF. For the CDR3, the DNA is TGCAGCGTTGAAGAAGTGGACCAAGGGGATACGCAGTATTTT.